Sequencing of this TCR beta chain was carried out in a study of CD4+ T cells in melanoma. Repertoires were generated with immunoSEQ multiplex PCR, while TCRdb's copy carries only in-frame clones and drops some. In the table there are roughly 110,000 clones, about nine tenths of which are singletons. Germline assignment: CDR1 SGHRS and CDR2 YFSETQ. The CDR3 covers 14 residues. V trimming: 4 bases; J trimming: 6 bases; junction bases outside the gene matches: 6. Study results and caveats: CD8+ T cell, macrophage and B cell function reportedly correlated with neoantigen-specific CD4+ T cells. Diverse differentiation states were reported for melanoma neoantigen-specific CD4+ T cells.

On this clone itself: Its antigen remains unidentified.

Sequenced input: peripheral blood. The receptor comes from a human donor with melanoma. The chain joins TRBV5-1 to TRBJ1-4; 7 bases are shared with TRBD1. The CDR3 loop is CASSLQGYDEKLFF. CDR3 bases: TGCGCCAGCAGCCTACAGGGGTACGATGAAAAACTGTTTTTT.